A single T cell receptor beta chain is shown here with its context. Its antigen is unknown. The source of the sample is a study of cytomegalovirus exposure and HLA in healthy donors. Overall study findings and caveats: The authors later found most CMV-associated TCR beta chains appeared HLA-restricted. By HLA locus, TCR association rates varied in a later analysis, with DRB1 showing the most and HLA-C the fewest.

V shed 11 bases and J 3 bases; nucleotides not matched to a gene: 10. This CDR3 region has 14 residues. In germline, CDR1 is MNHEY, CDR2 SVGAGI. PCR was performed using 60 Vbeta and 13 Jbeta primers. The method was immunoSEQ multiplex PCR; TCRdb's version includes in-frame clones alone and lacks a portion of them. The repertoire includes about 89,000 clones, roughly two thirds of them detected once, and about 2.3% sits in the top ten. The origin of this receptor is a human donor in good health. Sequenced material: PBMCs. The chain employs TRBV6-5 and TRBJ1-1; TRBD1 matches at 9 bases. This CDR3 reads CASGQGTLDTEAFF. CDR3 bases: TGTGCCTCGGGACAGGGTACGTTAGACACTGAAGCTTTCTTT.